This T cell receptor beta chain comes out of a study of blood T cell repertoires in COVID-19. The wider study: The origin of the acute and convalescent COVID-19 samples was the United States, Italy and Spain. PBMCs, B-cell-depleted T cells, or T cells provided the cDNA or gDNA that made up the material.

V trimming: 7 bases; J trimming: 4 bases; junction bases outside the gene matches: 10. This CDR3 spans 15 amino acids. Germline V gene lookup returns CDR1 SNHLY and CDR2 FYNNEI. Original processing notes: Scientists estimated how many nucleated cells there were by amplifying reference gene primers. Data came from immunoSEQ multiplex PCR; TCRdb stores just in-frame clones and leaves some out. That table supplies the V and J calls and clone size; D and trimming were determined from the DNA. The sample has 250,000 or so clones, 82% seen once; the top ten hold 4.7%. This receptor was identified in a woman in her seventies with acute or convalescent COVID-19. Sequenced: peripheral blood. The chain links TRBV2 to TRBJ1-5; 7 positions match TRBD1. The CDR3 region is CASNVDRARNQPQHF. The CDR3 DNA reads TGTGCCAGCAACGTCGACAGGGCGAGGAATCAGCCCCAGCATTTT.